These T cell receptor beta chains were read from a single sample in a study of T cells in Graves' hyperthyroidism and ophthalmopathy. One entry per CDR3 protein, called by TCRdb with MiXCR from the multiplex PCR reads. Of 330,000 or so distinct CDR3 sequences in the sample, around 18% were seen once. Sequences were obtained from blood. These TCRs come from a woman aged 40 to 50 with Graves' ophthalmopathy. The CDR3 runs from the conserved cysteine through the conserved F or W.

TRBJ2-5 | TRBV4-1 | CASSQEVRGSGETQYF
TRBJ2-7 | TRBV11-2 | CASSLDGGQGEQYF
TRBJ2-2 | TRBV6-1 | CASRSKGQSFSGELFF
TRBJ2-4 | TRBV6-1 | CASSAVAKNIQYF
TRBJ1-1 | TRBV29-1 | CSVVGSGNTEAFF
TRBJ1-2 | TRBV6-1 | CASSENSGQGSSEWGYTF
TRBJ1-2 | TRBV7-2 | CASSSSGTGYGYTF
TRBJ2-2 | TRBV27 | CASAAGVNTGELFF
TRBJ1-1 | TRBV11-2 | CASSLENELNTEAFF
TRBJ2-2 | TRBV7-3 | CASSLMGPTGELFF
TRBJ1-1 | TRBV29-1 | CSVEGQVQGMGAFF
TRBJ2-3 | TRBV6-5 | CASSYGTGGTDTQYF
TRBJ1-1 | TRBV2 | CASRSGTEGTEAFF
TRBJ1-2 | TRBV5-1 | CASSLADGLGYTF
TRBJ2-2 | TRBV15 | CATKNREAGELFF
TRBJ2-7 | TRBV4-1 | CASSLRVGVEQYF
TRBJ2-6 | TRBV9 | CASSAGGRRSSGADVLTF
TRBJ2-6 | TRBV11-2 | CASSRDISSSGANVLTF
TRBJ1-5 | TRBV27 | CASSLLGTDRVDQPQHF
TRBJ1-6 | TRBV27 | CASSLSTERNSPLHF
TRBJ1-1 | TRBV6-2/TRBV6-3 | CASQRGGTGASEAFF
TRBJ2-7 | TRBV7-2 | CASSLDRVNEQYF
TRBJ1-1 | TRBV24-1 | CATRGPGNTEAFF
TRBJ1-1 | TRBV5-1 | CASSSPALGNTEAFF
TRBJ1-6 | TRBV28 | CASRDRMTGPNSPLHF
TRBJ2-2 | TRBV2 | CASSENPGTLPGELFF
TRBJ2-3 | TRBV30 | CAWSVWGRSTDTQYF
TRBJ2-1 | TRBV20-1 | CSAYRTSGPNEQFF
TRBJ1-5 | TRBV2 | CASSEDVWEGRSSQPQHF
TRBJ2-5 | TRBV4-1 | CASRQGLEETQYF
TRBJ1-2 | TRBV6-5 | CASSYRTGQYYGYTF
TRBJ2-2 | TRBV19 | CASSIDRPGQGSGELFF
TRBJ1-2 | TRBV28 | CASSFGRVSGYTF
TRBJ1-1 | TRBV7-9 | CASSPWDREAFF
TRBJ1-1 | TRBV19 | CASSIVGDRGRRTEAFF
TRBJ2-7 | TRBV20-1 | CSARDRASGAHEQYF
TRBJ1-6 | TRBV7-2 | CASSLVTRLYNSPLHF
TRBJ2-1 | TRBV19 | CASRELAGVNNEQFF
TRBJ1-1 | TRBV6-1 | CATGRWGWNTEAFF
TRBJ1-2 | TRBV2 | CASRAGGLHYGYTF
TRBJ2-7 | TRBV20-1 | CSARDVQRISYEQYF
TRBJ2-2 | TRBV28 | CASSMGIAGVGELFF
TRBJ2-5 | TRBV7-9 | CASSSSGVRGGTQYF
TRBJ2-7 | TRBV7-2 | CASSRRQGGLYEQYF
TRBJ2-6 | TRBV24-1 | CATSDLVSGANVLTF
TRBJ1-2 | TRBV13 | CASSSPDLGGGYTF
TRBJ1-1 | TRBV5-6 | CASSLVGWMNTEAFF
TRBJ2-5 | TRBV28 | CASSFPRDRVETQYF
TRBJ2-7 | TRBV6-5 | CASSSSGTSGSGYEQYF
TRBJ1-2 | TRBV27 | CASSLSQGGGYTF
TRBJ1-2 | TRBV28 | CASSYRTDGYTF
TRBJ2-7 | TRBV6-5 | CASRARDSYEQYF
TRBJ2-7 | TRBV20-1 | CSASTSGRAWAYEQYF
TRBJ2-7 | TRBV29-1 | CSVAGQGEYEQYF
TRBJ2-2 | TRBV6-2/TRBV6-3 | CASSYSKSGELFF
TRBJ2-5 | TRBV5-6 | CASSLAVGEETQYF
TRBJ2-7 | TRBV27 | CASSLGGSVDEQYF
TRBJ2-7 | TRBV27 | CASSSVAGGPGEQYF
TRBJ2-7 | TRBV30 | CAWASGDYEQYF
TRBJ1-5 | TRBV6-5 | CASSYSGDQPQHF